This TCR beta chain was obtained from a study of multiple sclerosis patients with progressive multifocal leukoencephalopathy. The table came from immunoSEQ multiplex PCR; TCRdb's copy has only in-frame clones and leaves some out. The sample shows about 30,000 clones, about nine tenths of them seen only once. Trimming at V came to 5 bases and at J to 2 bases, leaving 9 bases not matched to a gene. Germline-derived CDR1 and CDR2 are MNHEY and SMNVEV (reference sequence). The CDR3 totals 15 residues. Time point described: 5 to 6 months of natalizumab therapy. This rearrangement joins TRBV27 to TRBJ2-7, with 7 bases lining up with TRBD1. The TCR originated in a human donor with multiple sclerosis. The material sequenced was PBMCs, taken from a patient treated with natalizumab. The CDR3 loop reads CASSVNRGRPYEQYF. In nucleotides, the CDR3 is TGTGCCAGCAGTGTAAACAGGGGAAGGCCCTACGAGCAGTACTTC.